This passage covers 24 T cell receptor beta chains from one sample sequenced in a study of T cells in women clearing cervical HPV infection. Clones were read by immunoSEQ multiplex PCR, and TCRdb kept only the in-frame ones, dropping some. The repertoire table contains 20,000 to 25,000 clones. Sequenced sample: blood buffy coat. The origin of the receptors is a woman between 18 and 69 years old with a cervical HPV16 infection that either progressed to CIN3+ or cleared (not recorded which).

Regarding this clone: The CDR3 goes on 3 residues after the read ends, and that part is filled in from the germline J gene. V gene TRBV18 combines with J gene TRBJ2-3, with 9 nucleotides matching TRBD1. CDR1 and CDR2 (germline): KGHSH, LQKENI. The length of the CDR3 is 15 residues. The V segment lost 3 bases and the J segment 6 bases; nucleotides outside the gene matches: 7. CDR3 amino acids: CASSPRDREMDTQYF. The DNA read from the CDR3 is TGTGCCAGCTCACCTCGGGACAGGGAAATGGATACG.

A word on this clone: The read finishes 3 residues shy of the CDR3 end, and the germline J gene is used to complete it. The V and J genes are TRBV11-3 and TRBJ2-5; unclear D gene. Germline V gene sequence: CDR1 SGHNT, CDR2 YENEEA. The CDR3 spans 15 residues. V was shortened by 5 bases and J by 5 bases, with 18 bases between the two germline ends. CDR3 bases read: TGTGCCAGCAGCACCGAGAGACTCGTGGTGGAGACC. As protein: CASSTERLVVET. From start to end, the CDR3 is CASSTERLVVETQYF.

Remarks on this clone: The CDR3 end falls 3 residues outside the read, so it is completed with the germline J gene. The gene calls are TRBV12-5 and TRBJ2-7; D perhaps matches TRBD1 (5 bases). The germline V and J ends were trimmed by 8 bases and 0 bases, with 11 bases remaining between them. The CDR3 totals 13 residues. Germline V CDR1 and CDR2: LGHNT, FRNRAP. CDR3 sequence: CASLGAHSYEQYF. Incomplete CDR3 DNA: TGTGCTAGTTTAGGGGCTCACTCCTACGAG.

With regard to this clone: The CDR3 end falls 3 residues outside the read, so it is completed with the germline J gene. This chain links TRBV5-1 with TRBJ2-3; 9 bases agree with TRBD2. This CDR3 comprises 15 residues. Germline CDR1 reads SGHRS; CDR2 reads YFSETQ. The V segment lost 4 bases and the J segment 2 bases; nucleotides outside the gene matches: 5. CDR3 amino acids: CASSQLAGYTDTQYF. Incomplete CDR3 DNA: TGCGCCAGCAGCCAGCTAGCGGGGTACACAGATACG.

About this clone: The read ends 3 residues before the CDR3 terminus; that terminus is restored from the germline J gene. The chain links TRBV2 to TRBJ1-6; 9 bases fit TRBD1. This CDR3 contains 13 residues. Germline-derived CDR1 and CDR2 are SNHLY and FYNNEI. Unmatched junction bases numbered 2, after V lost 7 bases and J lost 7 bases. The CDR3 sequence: CASKDRGNSPLHF. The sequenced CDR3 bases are TGTGCCAGCAAGGACAGGGGAAATTCACCC.

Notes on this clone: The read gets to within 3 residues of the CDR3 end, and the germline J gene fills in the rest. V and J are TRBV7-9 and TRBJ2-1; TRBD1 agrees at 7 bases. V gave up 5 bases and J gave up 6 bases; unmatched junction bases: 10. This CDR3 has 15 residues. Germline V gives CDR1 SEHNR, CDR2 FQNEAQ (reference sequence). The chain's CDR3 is CASSQFTGDPNEQFF. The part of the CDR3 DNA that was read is TGTGCCAGCAGCCAATTTACAGGGGACCCCAATGAG.

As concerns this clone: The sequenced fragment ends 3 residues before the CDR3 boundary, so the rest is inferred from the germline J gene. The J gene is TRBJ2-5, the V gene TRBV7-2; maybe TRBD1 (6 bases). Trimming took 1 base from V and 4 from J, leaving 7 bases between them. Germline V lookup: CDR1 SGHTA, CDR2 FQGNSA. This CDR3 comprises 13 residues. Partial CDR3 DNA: TGTGCCAGCAGCTTAGAAGGGGGAGAGACC. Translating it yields CASSLEGGET. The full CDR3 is CASSLEGGETQYF.

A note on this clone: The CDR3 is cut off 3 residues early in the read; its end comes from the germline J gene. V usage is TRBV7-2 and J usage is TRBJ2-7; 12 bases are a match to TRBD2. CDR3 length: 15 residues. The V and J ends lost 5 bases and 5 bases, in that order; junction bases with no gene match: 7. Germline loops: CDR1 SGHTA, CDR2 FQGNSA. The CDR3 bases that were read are TGTGCCAGCAGCGTGACTAGCGGGGGAAGGGACGAG. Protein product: CASSVTSGGRDE. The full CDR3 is CASSVTSGGRDEQYF.

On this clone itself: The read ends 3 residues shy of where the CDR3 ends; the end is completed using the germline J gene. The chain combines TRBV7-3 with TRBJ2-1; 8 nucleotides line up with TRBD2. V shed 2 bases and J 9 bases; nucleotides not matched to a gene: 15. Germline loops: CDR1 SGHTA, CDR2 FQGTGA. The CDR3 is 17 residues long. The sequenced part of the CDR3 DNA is TGTGCCAGCAGCTTAGCCCCGGGGAGCGGGAGATCGGGTGAG. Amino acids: CASSLAPGSGRSGE. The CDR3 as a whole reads CASSLAPGSGRSGEQFF.

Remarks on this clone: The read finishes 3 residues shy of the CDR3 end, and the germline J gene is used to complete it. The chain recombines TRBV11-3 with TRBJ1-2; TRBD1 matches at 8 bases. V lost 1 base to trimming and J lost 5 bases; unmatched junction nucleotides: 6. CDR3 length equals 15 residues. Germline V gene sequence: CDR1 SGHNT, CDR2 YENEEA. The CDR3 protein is CASSLAGQEPYGYTF. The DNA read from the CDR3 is TGTGCCAGCAGCTTAGCGGGACAGGAGCCGTATGGC.

The CDR3 protein is CASSSRLADNTGELFF. The sequenced CDR3 bases are TGCGCCAGCAGCTCGAGACTAGCGGACAACACCGGGGAG. V gene TRBV5-1 combines with J gene TRBJ2-2; 9 bases line up with TRBD2. Read coverage stops 3 residues before the CDR3 terminus; the germline J gene supplies the remainder. CDR1 is SGHRS, CDR2 YFSETQ, per germline. J was trimmed by 2 bases and V by 3 bases; bases with no gene match: 5. The CDR3 consists of 16 residues.

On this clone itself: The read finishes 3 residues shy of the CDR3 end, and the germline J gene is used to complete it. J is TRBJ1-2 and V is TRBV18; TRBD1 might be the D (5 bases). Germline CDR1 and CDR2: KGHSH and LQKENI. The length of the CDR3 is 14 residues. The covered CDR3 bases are TGTGCCAGCTCACCACGGATCAGGGAAGACGAC. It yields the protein CASSPRIREDD. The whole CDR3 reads CASSPRIREDDYTF.

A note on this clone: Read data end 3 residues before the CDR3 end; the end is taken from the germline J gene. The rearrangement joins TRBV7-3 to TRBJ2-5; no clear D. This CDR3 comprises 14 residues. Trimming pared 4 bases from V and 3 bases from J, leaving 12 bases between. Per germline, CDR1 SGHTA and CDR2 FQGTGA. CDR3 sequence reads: CASSSPPAEETQYF. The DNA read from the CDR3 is TGTGCCAGCAGCTCCCCCCCCGCGGAAGAGACC.

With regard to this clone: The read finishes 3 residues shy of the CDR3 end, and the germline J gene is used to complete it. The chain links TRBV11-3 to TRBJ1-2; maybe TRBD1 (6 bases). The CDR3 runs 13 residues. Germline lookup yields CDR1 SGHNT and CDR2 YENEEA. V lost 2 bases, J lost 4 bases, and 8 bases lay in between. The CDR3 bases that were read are TGTGCCAGCAGCTTAACAGGGACCTATGGC. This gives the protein CASSLTGTYG. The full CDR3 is CASSLTGTYGYTF.

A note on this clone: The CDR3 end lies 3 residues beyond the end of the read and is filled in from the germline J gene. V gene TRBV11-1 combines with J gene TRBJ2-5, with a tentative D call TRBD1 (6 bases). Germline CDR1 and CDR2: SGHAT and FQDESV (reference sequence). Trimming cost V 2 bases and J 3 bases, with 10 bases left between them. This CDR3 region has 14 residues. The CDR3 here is CASSLRTVKETQYF. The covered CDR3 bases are TGTGCCAGCAGCTTACGGACAGTAAAAGAGACC.

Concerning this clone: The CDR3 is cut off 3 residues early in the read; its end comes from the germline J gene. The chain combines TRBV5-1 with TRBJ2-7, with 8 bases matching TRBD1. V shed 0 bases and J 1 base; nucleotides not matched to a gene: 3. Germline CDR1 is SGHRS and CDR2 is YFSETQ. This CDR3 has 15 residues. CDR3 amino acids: CASSLAGTGSYEQYF. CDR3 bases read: TGCGCCAGCAGCTTGGCAGGGACAGGATCCTACGAG.

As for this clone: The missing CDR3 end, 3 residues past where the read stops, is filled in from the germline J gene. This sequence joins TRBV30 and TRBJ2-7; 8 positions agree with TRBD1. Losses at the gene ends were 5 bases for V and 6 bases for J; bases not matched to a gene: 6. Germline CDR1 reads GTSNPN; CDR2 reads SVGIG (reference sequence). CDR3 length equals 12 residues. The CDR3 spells CAWGGQGGEQYF. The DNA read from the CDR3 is TGTGCCTGGGGAGGACAGGGAGGCGAG.

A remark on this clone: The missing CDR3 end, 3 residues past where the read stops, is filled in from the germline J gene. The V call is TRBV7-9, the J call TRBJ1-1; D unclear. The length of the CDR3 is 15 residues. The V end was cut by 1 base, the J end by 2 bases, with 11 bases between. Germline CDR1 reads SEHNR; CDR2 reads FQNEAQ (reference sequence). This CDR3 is CASSLGYGRNTEAFF. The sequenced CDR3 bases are TGTGCCAGCAGCTTAGGATATGGCAGAAACACTGAA.

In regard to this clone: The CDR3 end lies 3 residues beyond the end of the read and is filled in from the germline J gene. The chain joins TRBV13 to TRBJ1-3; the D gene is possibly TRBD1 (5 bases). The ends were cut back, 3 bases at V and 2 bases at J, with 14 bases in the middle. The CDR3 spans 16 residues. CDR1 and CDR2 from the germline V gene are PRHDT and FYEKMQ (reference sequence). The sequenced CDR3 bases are TGTGCCAGCAGCTTGGACAACGCAAGTCCTGGAAACACC. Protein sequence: CASSLDNASPGNT. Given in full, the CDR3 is CASSLDNASPGNTIYF.

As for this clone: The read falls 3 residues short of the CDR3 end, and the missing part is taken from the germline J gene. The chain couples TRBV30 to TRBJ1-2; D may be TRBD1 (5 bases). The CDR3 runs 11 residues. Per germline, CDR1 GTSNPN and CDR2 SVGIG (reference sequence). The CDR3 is CAWSSGRGYTF. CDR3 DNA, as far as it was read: TGTGCCTGGAGTTCAGGGAGAGGC.

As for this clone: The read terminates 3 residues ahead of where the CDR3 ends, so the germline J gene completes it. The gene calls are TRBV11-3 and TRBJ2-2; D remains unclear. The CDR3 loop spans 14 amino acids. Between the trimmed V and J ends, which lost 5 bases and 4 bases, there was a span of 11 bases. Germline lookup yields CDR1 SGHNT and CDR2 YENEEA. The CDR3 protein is CASSQLSSTGELFF. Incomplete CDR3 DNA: TGTGCCAGCAGCCAACTCTCGAGCACCGGGGAG.

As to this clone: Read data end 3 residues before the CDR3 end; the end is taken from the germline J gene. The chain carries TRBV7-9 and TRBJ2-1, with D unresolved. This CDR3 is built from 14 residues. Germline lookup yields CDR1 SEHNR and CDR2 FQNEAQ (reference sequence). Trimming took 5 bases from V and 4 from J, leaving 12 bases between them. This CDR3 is CASSPSGSYNEQFF. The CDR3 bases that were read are TGTGCCAGCAGCCCATCCGGGTCGTACAATGAG. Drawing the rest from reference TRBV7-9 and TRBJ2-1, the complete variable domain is DTGVSQNPRHKITKRGQNVTFRCDPISEHNRLYWYRQTLGQGPEFLTYFQNEAQLEKSRLLSDRFSAERPKGSFSTLEIQRTEQGDSAMYLCASSPSGSYNEQFFGPGTRLTVL.

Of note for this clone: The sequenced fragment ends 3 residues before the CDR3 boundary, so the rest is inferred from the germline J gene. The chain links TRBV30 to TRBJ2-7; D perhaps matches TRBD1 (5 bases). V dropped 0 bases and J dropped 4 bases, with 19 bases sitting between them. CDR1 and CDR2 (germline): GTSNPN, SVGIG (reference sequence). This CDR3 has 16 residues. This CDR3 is CAWSVVPGNIRYEQYF. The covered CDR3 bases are TGTGCCTGGAGTGTGGTCCCAGGGAATATTAGGTACGAG.

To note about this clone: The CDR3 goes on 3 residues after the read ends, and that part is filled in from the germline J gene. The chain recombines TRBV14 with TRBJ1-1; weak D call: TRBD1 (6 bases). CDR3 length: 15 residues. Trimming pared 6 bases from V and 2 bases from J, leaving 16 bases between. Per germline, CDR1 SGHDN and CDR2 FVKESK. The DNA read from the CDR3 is TGTGCCAGCAGACTTGGGACATCAGAAAACACTGAA. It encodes CASRLGTSENTE. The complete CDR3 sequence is CASRLGTSENTEAFF.